This entry is about one T cell receptor (beta chain). Its matching antigen is unknown. The CDR3 has 15 amino acids. Trimming at V came to 5 bases and at J to 7 bases, leaving 10 bases not matched to a gene. This sample stems from a study of CD8 T cells in Susac syndrome. The authors carried out high-throughput sequencing of TCR beta. They applied it to CD8+ and CD4+ T cells obtained from blood. CD8+ and CD4+ T cells were negatively isolated; TEMRA cells were FACS-enriched. Findings and caveats of the study: As acknowledged by the study, its TCR sequencing and HLA analysis included a relatively small number of individuals.

RNA was extracted with the RNeasy kit, and a quantity of roughly 0.5 to 1 ug was reverse transcribed using random hexamers. Across 54 Vbeta and 13 Jbeta, TCR beta CDR3 was amplified with immunoSEQ multiplex PCR. MiXCR was run by TCRdb on the immunoSEQ multiplex PCR reads, yielding one entry per CDR3 protein. The repertoire has about 110,000 distinct CDR3 sequences, 90% to 98% of them found once; the top ten carry roughly 0.096%. The V and J genes are TRBV12-3 or TRBV12-4 and TRBJ2-1, with 8 positions matching TRBD2. The receptor comes from a human donor in good health. Sample: CD4+ T cells from PBMCs. In nucleotides, the CDR3 is TGTGCCAGCAGTGTACCGGGACTAGGGGTTAATGAGCAGTTCTTC. Translated: CASSVPGLGVNEQFF.